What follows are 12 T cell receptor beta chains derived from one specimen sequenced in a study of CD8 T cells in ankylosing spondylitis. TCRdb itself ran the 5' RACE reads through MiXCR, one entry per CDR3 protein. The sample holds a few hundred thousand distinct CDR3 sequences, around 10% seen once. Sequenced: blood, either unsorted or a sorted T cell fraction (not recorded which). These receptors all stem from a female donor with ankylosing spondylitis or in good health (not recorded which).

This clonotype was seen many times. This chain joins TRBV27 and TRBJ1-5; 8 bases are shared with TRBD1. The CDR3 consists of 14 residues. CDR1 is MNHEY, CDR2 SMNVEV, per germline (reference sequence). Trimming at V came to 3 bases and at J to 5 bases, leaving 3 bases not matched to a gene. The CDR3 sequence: CASSFGQGYQPQHF. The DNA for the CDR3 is TGTGCCAGCAGTTTCGGACAGGGTTATCAGCCCCAGCATTTT.

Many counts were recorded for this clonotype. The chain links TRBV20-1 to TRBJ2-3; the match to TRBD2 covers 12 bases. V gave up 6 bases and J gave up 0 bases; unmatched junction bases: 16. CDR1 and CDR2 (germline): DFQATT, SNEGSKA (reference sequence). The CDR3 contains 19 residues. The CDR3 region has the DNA TGCAGTGCCCTCCCAGGACTAGCGGGAATCCCCAAAAGCACAGATACGCAGTATTTT. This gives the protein CSALPGLAGIPKSTDTQYF.

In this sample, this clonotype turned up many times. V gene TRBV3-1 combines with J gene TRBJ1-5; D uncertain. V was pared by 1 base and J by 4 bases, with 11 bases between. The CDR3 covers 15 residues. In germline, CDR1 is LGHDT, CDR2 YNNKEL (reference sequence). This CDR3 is CASSQGHRTNQPQHF. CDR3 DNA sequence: TGTGCCAGCAGCCAAGGGCACAGAACTAATCAGCCCCAGCATTTT.

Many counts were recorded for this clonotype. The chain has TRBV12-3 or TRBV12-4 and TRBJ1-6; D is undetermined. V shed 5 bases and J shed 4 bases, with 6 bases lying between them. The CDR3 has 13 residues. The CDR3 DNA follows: TGTGCCAGCAGTCCCGAATATAATTCACCCCTCCACTTT. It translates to CASSPEYNSPLHF.

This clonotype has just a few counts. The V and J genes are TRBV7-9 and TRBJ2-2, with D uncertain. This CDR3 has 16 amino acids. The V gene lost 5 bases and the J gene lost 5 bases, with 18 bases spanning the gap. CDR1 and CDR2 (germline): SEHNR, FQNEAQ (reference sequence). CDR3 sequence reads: CASSPRAFSRTGELFF. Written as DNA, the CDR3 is TGTGCCAGCAGCCCCCGGGCCTTTAGTAGAACCGGGGAGCTGTTTTTT.

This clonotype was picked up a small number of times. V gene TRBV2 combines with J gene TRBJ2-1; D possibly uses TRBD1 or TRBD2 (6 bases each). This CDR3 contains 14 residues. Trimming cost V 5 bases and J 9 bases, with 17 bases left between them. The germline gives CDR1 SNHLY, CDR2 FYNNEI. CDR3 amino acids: CASSTSRGDSEQFF. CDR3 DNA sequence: TGTGCCAGCAGTACATCTAGGGGGGATAGTGAGCAGTTCTTC. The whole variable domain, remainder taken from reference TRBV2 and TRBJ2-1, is EPEVTQTPSHQVTQMGQEVILRCVPISNHLYFYWYRQILGQKVEFLVSFYNNEISEKSEIFDDQFSVERPDGSNFTLKIRSTKLEDSAMYFCASSTSRGDSEQFFGPGTRLTVL.

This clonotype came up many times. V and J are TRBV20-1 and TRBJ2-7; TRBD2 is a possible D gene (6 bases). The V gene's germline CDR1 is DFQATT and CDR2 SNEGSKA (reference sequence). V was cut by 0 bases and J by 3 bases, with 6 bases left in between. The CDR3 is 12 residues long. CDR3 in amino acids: CSAREDYYEQYF. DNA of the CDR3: TGCAGTGCTAGAGAGGACTACTACGAGCAGTACTTC.

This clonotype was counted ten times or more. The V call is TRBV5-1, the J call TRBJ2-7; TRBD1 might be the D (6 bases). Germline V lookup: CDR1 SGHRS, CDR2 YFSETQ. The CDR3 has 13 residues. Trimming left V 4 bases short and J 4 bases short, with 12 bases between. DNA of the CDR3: TGCGCCAGCAGCCTCGACAGGATGTACGAGCAGTACTTC. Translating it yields CASSLDRMYEQYF.

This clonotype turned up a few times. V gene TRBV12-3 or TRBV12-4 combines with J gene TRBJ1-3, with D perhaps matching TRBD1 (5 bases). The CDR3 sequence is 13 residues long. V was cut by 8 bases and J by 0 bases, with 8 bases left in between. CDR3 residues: CASDRFSGNTIYF. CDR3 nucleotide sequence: TGTGCCAGCGACAGATTCTCTGGAAACACCATATATTTT.

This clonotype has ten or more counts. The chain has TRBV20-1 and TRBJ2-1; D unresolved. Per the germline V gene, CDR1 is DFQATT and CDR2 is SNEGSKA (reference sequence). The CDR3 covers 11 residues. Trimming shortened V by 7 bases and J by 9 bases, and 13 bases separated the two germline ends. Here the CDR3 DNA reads TGCAGTGGAGGAGCCGAGGTTGAGCAGTTCTTC. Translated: CSGGAEVEQFF.

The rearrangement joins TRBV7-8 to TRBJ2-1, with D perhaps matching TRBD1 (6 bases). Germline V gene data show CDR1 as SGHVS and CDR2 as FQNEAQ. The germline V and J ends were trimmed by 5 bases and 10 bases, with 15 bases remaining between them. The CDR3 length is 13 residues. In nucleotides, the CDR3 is TGTGCCAGCAGCGGAAAGGAGAGGGGGGAGCAGTTCTTC. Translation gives CASSGKERGEQFF.

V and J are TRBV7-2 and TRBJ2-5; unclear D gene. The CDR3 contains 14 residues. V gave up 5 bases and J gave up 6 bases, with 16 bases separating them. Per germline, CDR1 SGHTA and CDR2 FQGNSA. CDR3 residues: CASSRDDPGQTQYF. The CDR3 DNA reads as TGTGCCAGCAGCCGCGACGATCCCGGACAGACCCAGTACTTC. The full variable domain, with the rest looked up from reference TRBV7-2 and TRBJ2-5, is GAGVSQSPSNKVTEKGKDVELRCDPISGHTALYWYRQSLGQGLEFLIYFQGNSAPDKSGLPSDRFSAERTGGSVSTLTIQRTQQEDSAVYLCASSRDDPGQTQYFGPGTRLLVL.